These T cell receptor beta chains were read from a single sample in a study of cytomegalovirus exposure and HLA in healthy donors. TCRdb's copy holds only in-frame clones and misses some; the assay was immunoSEQ multiplex PCR. The table lists about 140,000 clones, 70% to 85% of them singletons. Sequenced sample: PBMCs. These receptors all come from a male donor in good health and CMV-seronegative. CDR3s include the opening cysteine and the closing phenylalanine or tryptophan. The order of the fields is D gene, J gene, V gene, clone size, CDR3 DNA, CDR3 protein. D genes are given only for firm matches. Size tells how often a clone was seen (once, few, many) or the class of an expanded clone, and some rows leave it out.

D gene: TRBD1; J gene: TRBJ2-1; V gene: TRBV4-1; clone size: once; CDR3 DNA: TGCGCCAGCAGCCAAGGAGACAGGGTATACAATGAGCAGTTCTTC; CDR3 protein: CASSQGDRVYNEQFF
D gene: -; J gene: TRBJ2-7; V gene: TRBV30; clone size: -; CDR3 DNA: TGTGCCTGGAGTGCCCCGGGACTCAGCTCCTACGAGCAGTACTTC; CDR3 protein: CAWSAPGLSSYEQYF
D gene: -; J gene: TRBJ2-6; V gene: TRBV9; clone size: -; CDR3 DNA: TGTGCCAGCAACTCCAAGGCAGGGCGCTCTGGGGCCAACGTCCTGACTTTC; CDR3 protein: CASNSKAGRSGANVLTF
D gene: -; J gene: TRBJ1-5; V gene: TRBV29-1; clone size: -; CDR3 DNA: TGCGGACTTCAGCCCCAGCATTTT; CDR3 protein: CGLQPQHF
D gene: -; J gene: TRBJ2-2; V gene: TRBV6-5; clone size: once; CDR3 DNA: TGTGCCAGCAGTTACTCGGGGCCCACCGGGGAGCTGTTTTTT; CDR3 protein: CASSYSGPTGELFF
D gene: -; J gene: TRBJ2-7; V gene: TRBV7-7; clone size: -; CDR3 DNA: TGTGCCAGCAGCTTATGGAAGGGGGTAGGTGAGCAGTACTTC; CDR3 protein: CASSLWKGVGEQYF
D gene: -; J gene: TRBJ1-6; V gene: TRBV19; clone size: -; CDR3 DNA: TGTGCCAGTAGTATCGGTTCTTCACCCCTCCACTTT; CDR3 protein: CASSIGSSPLHF
D gene: TRBD1; J gene: TRBJ1-2; V gene: TRBV7-9; clone size: -; CDR3 DNA: TGTGCCAGCAGCTTAACAGGACAGGAGCATGGCTACACCTTC; CDR3 protein: CASSLTGQEHGYTF
D gene: TRBD2; J gene: TRBJ2-5; V gene: TRBV5-1; clone size: -; CDR3 DNA: TGCGCCAGCAGAAGACGACCCTTAGCGGGAGGTATAGAGACCCAGCACTTC; CDR3 protein: CASRRRPLAGGIETQHF
D gene: -; J gene: TRBJ2-3; V gene: TRBV5-1; clone size: -; CDR3 DNA: TGCGCCAGCAGCCCCGGCCAACGGGGCACAGATACGCAGTATTTT; CDR3 protein: CASSPGQRGTDTQYF
D gene: -; J gene: TRBJ2-5; V gene: TRBV7-9; clone size: once; CDR3 DNA: TGTGCCAGCAGCTTTCCAGGGCAAGAGACCCAGTACTTC; CDR3 protein: CASSFPGQETQYF
D gene: TRBD1; J gene: TRBJ2-1; V gene: TRBV6-5; clone size: -; CDR3 DNA: TGTGCCAGCGGAAGACAGGGGAAGCAGTTCTTC; CDR3 protein: CASGRQGKQFF
D gene: TRBD1; J gene: TRBJ2-1; V gene: TRBV7-9; clone size: -; CDR3 DNA: TGTGCCAGCAGCTTACAGTCCCGACAGGGGAACAATGAGCAGTTCTTC; CDR3 protein: CASSLQSRQGNNEQFF
D gene: -; J gene: TRBJ1-4; V gene: TRBV13; clone size: -; CDR3 DNA: TGTGCCAGCAGCCTGCGTGCAACTAATGAAAAACTGTTTTTT; CDR3 protein: CASSLRATNEKLFF
D gene: -; J gene: TRBJ2-3; V gene: TRBV19; clone size: -; CDR3 DNA: TGTGCCAGTAGTATGACAGTTAGCACAGATACGCAGTATTTT; CDR3 protein: CASSMTVSTDTQYF
D gene: -; J gene: TRBJ2-7; V gene: TRBV19; clone size: -; CDR3 DNA: TGTGCCAGTAGTATTCAAGTCCCCTCGAGTGAGCAGTACTTC; CDR3 protein: CASSIQVPSSEQYF
D gene: -; J gene: TRBJ2-7; V gene: TRBV19; clone size: -; CDR3 DNA: TGTGCCGTATTTCGTGAGGGGGGGAAATACGAGCAGTACTTC; CDR3 protein: CAVFREGGKYEQYF
D gene: -; J gene: TRBJ2-1; V gene: TRBV29-1; clone size: -; CDR3 DNA: TGCAGCGCCTCCCTTGGCCTCAGCTCCTACAATGAGCAGTTCTTC; CDR3 protein: CSASLGLSSYNEQFF
D gene: -; J gene: TRBJ1-2; V gene: TRBV19; clone size: -; CDR3 DNA: TGTGCCAGTAGTACGACACCCGAAAACTATGGCTACACCTTC; CDR3 protein: CASSTTPENYGYTF
D gene: -; J gene: TRBJ2-1; V gene: TRBV5-4; clone size: -; CDR3 DNA: TGTGCCAGCAGCTTTTGGCGGGGCTACAATGAGCAGTTCTTC; CDR3 protein: CASSFWRGYNEQFF
D gene: TRBD1; J gene: TRBJ1-5; V gene: TRBV6-5; clone size: -; CDR3 DNA: TGTGCCAGCAGGCGGACAGGGGAGCCCCAACATTTT; CDR3 protein: CASRRTGEPQHF
D gene: TRBD2; J gene: TRBJ2-5; V gene: TRBV5-5; clone size: -; CDR3 DNA: TGTGCCAGCAGCTTGTTGGGAGGGCCCCAAGAGACCCAGTACTTC; CDR3 protein: CASSLLGGPQETQYF
D gene: -; J gene: TRBJ1-2; V gene: TRBV14; clone size: -; CDR3 DNA: TGTGCCAGCAGCCAAGCAGGATTATATGGCTACACCTTC; CDR3 protein: CASSQAGLYGYTF
D gene: -; J gene: TRBJ2-3; V gene: TRBV7-3; clone size: -; CDR3 DNA: TGTTCCAGCAGCCCCTCGGGGGATACGCAGTATTTT; CDR3 protein: CSSSPSGDTQYF
D gene: -; J gene: TRBJ2-7; V gene: TRBV29-1; clone size: -; CDR3 DNA: TGCAGCGTTGGGAGAGGAGGCTACGAGCAGTACTTC; CDR3 protein: CSVGRGGYEQYF
D gene: TRBD2; J gene: TRBJ2-7; V gene: TRBV2; clone size: -; CDR3 DNA: TGTGCCAGCAGGGGGGGGTCAACCTTCTACGAGCAGTACTTC; CDR3 protein: CASRGGSTFYEQYF
D gene: -; J gene: TRBJ1-5; V gene: TRBV11-3; clone size: -; CDR3 DNA: TGTGCCAGCAGCTTAGGTGAGAGGTCCCCTAACAAGGGCAATCAGCCCCAGCATTTT; CDR3 protein: CASSLGERSPNKGNQPQHF
D gene: -; J gene: TRBJ1-2; V gene: TRBV6-5; clone size: -; CDR3 DNA: TGTGCCAGCAGCCCAGACAAAAACTATGGCTACACCTTC; CDR3 protein: CASSPDKNYGYTF
D gene: -; J gene: TRBJ2-1; V gene: TRBV20-1; clone size: -; CDR3 DNA: TGCAGTGCCCCCCGGGGAGGGCAGTTCTTC; CDR3 protein: CSAPRGGQFF
D gene: -; J gene: TRBJ1-2; V gene: TRBV10-3; clone size: -; CDR3 DNA: TGTGCCATCAGTGAAGGACTGGACAGTGTCTATGGCTACACCTTC; CDR3 protein: CAISEGLDSVYGYTF
D gene: -; J gene: TRBJ1-3; V gene: TRBV30; clone size: -; CDR3 DNA: TGTGCCTGGGGAAAATGGAGTTCTGGAAACACCATATATTTT; CDR3 protein: CAWGKWSSGNTIYF
D gene: TRBD1; J gene: TRBJ1-3; V gene: TRBV4-3; clone size: -; CDR3 DNA: TGCGCCAGCAGCCAGAACTACAGGGGCGGAAACACCATATATTTT; CDR3 protein: CASSQNYRGGNTIYF
D gene: -; J gene: TRBJ1-2; V gene: TRBV28; clone size: few; CDR3 DNA: TGTGCCAGCAGTTTTCCCCCCGGAGGTGGCTACACCTTC; CDR3 protein: CASSFPPGGGYTF
D gene: -; J gene: TRBJ2-7; V gene: TRBV7-9; clone size: -; CDR3 DNA: TGTGCCAGCAGCCACGGCGGGAACTACGAGCAGTACTTC; CDR3 protein: CASSHGGNYEQYF
D gene: -; J gene: TRBJ2-1; V gene: TRBV28; clone size: few; CDR3 DNA: TGTGCCAGCAGTTCGCGACTGGGTCCGGGTGAGCAGTTCTTC; CDR3 protein: CASSSRLGPGEQFF
D gene: -; J gene: TRBJ1-1; V gene: TRBV11-1; clone size: -; CDR3 DNA: TGTGCCAGCAGCTCGGGACAAACGCCTGAAGCTTTCTTT; CDR3 protein: CASSSGQTPEAFF
D gene: -; J gene: TRBJ2-7; V gene: TRBV6-6; clone size: few; CDR3 DNA: TGTGCCAGCAGTTACTCGGACACCTACGAGCAGTACTTC; CDR3 protein: CASSYSDTYEQYF
D gene: -; J gene: TRBJ2-5; V gene: TRBV6-5; clone size: -; CDR3 DNA: TGTGCCAGCAGGATGCGGGGCCAGCAAGAGACCCAGTACTTC; CDR3 protein: CASRMRGQQETQYF
D gene: TRBD2; J gene: TRBJ2-7; V gene: TRBV27; clone size: -; CDR3 DNA: TGTGCCAGCAGTTGGGCTAGCGGGGGCTACGAGCAGTACTTC; CDR3 protein: CASSWASGGYEQYF
D gene: -; J gene: TRBJ1-3; V gene: TRBV11-2; clone size: few; CDR3 DNA: TGTGCCAGCAGCTACCAGACAGTCAGGAACACCATATATTTT; CDR3 protein: CASSYQTVRNTIYF
D gene: -; J gene: TRBJ2-5; V gene: TRBV6-5; clone size: -; CDR3 DNA: TGTGCCAGCAGTTGGGACACCGAGGAGACCCAGTACTTC; CDR3 protein: CASSWDTEETQYF
D gene: -; J gene: TRBJ1-1; V gene: TRBV12-5; clone size: -; CDR3 DNA: TGTGCTAGTGGTTTTAGAGGCTCTGAAGCTTTCTTT; CDR3 protein: CASGFRGSEAFF
D gene: -; J gene: TRBJ2-2; V gene: TRBV7-9; clone size: -; CDR3 DNA: TGTTCCAGCAGCCACAAGAACGGGGAGCTGTTTTTT; CDR3 protein: CSSSHKNGELFF
D gene: -; J gene: TRBJ1-4; V gene: TRBV14; clone size: -; CDR3 DNA: TGTGCCAGCAGCCCCATAGGTGCGGCTAATGAAAAACTGTTTTTT; CDR3 protein: CASSPIGAANEKLFF
D gene: TRBD1; J gene: TRBJ2-7; V gene: TRBV7-2; clone size: -; CDR3 DNA: TGTGCCAGCAGCTTAGCCGGGACAGAAACCTACGAGCAGTACTTC; CDR3 protein: CASSLAGTETYEQYF
D gene: TRBD1; J gene: TRBJ2-7; V gene: TRBV7-6; clone size: -; CDR3 DNA: TGTGCCAGCAGCCGGGCAGGGGGTGGGGAGCAGTACTTC; CDR3 protein: CASSRAGGGEQYF